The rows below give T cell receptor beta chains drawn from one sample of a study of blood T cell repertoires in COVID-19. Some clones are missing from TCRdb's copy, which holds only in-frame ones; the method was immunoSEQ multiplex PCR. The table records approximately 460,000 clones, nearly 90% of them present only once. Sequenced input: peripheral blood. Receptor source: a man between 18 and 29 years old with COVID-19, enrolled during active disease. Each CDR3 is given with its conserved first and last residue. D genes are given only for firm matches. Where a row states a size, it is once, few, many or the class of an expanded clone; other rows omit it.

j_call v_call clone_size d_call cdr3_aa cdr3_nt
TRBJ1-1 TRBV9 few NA CASSPHRENTEAFF TGTGCCAGCAGCCCGCACAGAGAGAACACTGAAGCTTTCTTT
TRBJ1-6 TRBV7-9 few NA CASRSSYSPLHF TGTGCCAGCAGGTCTAGTTATTCACCCCTCCACTTT
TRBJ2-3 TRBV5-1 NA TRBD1 CASSEGQPGQYF TGCGCCAGCAGCGAGGGACAGCCCGGGCAGTATTTT
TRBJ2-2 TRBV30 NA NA CAWMQGLTNTGELFF TGTGCCTGGATGCAGGGCCTAACGAACACCGGGGAGCTGTTTTTT
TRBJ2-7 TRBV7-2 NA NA CASSLSLREQYF TGTGCCAGCAGCTTGTCGTTGCGCGAGCAGTACTTC
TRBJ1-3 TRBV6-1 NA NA CASSARRANSGNTIYF TGTGCCAGCAGTGCCCGCCGAGCCAACTCTGGAAACACCATATATTTT
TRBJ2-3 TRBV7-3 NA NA CASSSQAGDTQYF TGTGCCAGCAGCTCTCAAGCCGGAGATACGCAGTATTTT
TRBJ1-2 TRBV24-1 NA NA CATSDGDIDGYTF TGTGCCACCAGTGACGGGGACATCGATGGCTACACCTTC
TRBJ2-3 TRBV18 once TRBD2 CASSPERGDNTDTQYF TGTGCCAGCTCACCGGAGCGGGGGGACAACACAGATACGCAGTATTTT
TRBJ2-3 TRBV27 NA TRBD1 CASSLSAPGGTGGRDTQYF TGTGCCAGCAGTTTATCAGCCCCCGGAGGGACAGGGGGCCGAGATACGCAGTATTTT
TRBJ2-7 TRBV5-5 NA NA CASSLVLLSSYEQYF TGTGCCAGCAGCTTGGTACTACTCAGCTCCTACGAGCAGTACTTC
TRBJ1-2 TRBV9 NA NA CASSVGQPVDYGYTF TGTGCCAGCAGCGTTGGACAACCGGTTGACTATGGCTACACCTTC
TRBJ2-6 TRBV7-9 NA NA CASSRRTAGANVLTF TGTGCCAGCAGCCGCCGGACAGCTGGGGCCAACGTCCTGACTTTC
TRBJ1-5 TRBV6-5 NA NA CASSRNRGNQPQHF TGTGCCAGCAGTCGAAACAGGGGCAATCAGCCCCAGCATTTT
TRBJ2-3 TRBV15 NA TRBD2 CATSVPPGGQPSTDTQYF TGTGCCACCAGCGTGCCCCCGGGAGGACAACCTAGCACAGATACGCAGTATTTT
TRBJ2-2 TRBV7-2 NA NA CASKPDAGTLNTGELFF TGTGCCAGCAAACCGGACGCCGGGACACTCAACACCGGGGAGCTGTTTTTT
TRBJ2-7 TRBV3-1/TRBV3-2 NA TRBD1 CASSQDAGGRYEQYF TGTGCCAGCAGCCAAGATGCAGGGGGCAGGTACGAGCAGTACTTC
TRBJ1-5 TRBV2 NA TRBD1 CASSGGTANQPQHF TGTGCCAGCAGTGGGGGGACAGCTAATCAGCCCCAGCATTTT
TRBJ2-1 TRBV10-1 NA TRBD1 CASSARGRLAEQFF TGCGCCAGCAGTGCGAGGGGGCGGCTCGCTGAGCAGTTCTTC
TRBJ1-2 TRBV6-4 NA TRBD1 CASSVYRGNYGYTF TGTGCCAGCAGTGTTTACAGGGGAAACTATGGCTACACCTTC
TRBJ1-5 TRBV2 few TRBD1 CASSLQGGPQHF TGTGCCAGCAGCCTACAGGGGGGGCCCCAGCATTTT
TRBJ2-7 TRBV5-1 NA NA CASSLAGPHEQYF TGCGCCAGCAGCTTGGCTGGGCCCCACGAGCAGTACTTC
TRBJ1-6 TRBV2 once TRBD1 CASRDRGDSPLHF TGTGCCAGCAGGGACAGGGGCGATTCACCCCTCCACTTT
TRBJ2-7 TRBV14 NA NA CASSQVLSSYEQYF TGTGCCAGCAGCCAAGTACTGAGCTCCTACGAGCAGTACTTC
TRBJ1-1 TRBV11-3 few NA CASSSHTFSMNTEAFF TGTGCCAGCAGCTCACATACATTCTCCATGAACACTGAAGCTTTCTTT
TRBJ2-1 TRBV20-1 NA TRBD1 CSASRTGGVNNEQFF TGCAGTGCTAGTCGGACAGGGGGCGTGAACAATGAGCAGTTCTTC
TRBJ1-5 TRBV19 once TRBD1 CASSPLPGQVNQPQHF TGTGCCAGTAGTCCACTCCCGGGACAGGTAAATCAGCCCCAGCATTTT
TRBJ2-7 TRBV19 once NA CASSIEGLEQYF TGTGCCAGTAGTATAGAGGGACTCGAGCAGTACTTC
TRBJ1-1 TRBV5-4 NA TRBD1 CASSQGQGTTEAFF TGTGCCAGCAGTCAGGGACAGGGAACCACTGAAGCTTTCTTT
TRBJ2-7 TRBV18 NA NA CASSPRDSTYEQYF TGTGCCAGCTCACCCCGAGACTCCACCTACGAGCAGTACTTC
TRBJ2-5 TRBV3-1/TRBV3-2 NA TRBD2 CASSPPSGVGETQYF TGTGCCAGCAGCCCACCTAGCGGGGTAGGAGAGACCCAGTACTTC
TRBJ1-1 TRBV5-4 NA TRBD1 CASSFTGASTEAFF TGTGCCAGCAGTTTTACAGGGGCTAGCACTGAAGCTTTCTTT
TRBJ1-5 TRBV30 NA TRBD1 CAWSVAGTGSRNQPQHF TGTGCCTGGAGTGTAGCGGGGACAGGGTCCCGCAATCAGCCCCAGCATTTT
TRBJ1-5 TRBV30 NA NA CAWNSDSRRPNQPQHF TGTGCCTGGAATTCAGACAGCAGGCGACCTAATCAGCCCCAGCATTTT
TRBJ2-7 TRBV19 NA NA CASSTSGGSSYEQYF TGTGCCAGTAGTACCTCGGGGGGCAGCTCCTACGAGCAGTACTTC
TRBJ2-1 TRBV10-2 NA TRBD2 CASSLAGGSYNEQFF TGCGCCAGCTCACTAGCGGGGGGCTCCTACAATGAGCAGTTCTTC
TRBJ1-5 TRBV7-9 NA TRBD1 CASSLGTGGEPQHF TGTGCCAGCAGCTTAGGTACAGGGGGGGAGCCCCAGCATTTT
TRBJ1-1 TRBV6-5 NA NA CASWGENTEAFF TGTGCCAGCTGGGGAGAGAACACTGAAGCTTTCTTT
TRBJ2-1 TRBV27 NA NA CASSYFSPGQYNEQFF TGTGCCAGCAGTTATTTCTCCCCGGGACAATACAATGAGCAGTTCTTC
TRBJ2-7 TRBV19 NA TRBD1 CASSMFRTGGGEQYF TGTGCCAGTAGTATGTTCCGGACAGGGGGTGGAGAGCAGTACTTC
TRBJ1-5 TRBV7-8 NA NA CASSGGIGEAQPQHF TGTGCCAGCAGCGGCGGGATCGGGGAAGCTCAGCCCCAGCATTTT
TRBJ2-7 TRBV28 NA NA CASSQGQLPYEQYF TGTGCCAGCAGCCAAGGACAGCTGCCCTACGAGCAGTACTTC
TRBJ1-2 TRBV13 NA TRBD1 CASSSGQDYGYTF TGTGCCAGCAGCTCGGGACAGGACTATGGCTACACCTTC